The clone carrying this T cell receptor (beta chain) was observed at least ten times. The antigen is unknown. The record originates from a study of T cells after posttransplantation cyclophosphamide. Measured with immunoSEQ multiplex PCR; TCRdb has only the in-frame clones, and not every one. This record lists about 12,000 clones, none seen once only, and the top ten clones contain more than 25%. Study observations and caveats: Later post-transplant blood repertoires were often dominated by donor CD8+ memory clones. TRB clonality was highly associated with recipient CMV seropositivity and reactivation. Skin or GI-infiltrating T cells shared few TRB sequences with blood.

Treatment was busulfan-fludarabine conditioning, a marrow graft, and cyclophosphamide on days +3 and +4. The sequence was collected from a female patient in her forties or fifties who received an allogeneic stem cell transplant from an unrelated donor, was CMV-positive, and had acute GVHD only. A subset of T cells may come from the graft donor. This material consisted of PBMCs, taken after allogeneic stem cell transplant with posttransplant cyclophosphamide.

CDR3 coding DNA: TGTGCCAGCAACTTTGTGTACCAAGAGACCCAGTACTTC. Translation gives CASNFVYQETQYF. The chain links TRBV2 to TRBJ2-5; no definite D call. Per germline, CDR1 SNHLY and CDR2 FYNNEI. CDR3 size: 13 residues. V was shortened by 7 bases and J by 0 bases, with 9 bases between the two germline ends. Full variable domain (missing parts from reference TRBV2 and TRBJ2-5): EPEVTQTPSHQVTQMGQEVILRCVPISNHLYFYWYRQILGQKVEFLVSFYNNEISEKSEIFDDQFSVERPDGSNFTLKIRSTKLEDSAMYFCASNFVYQETQYFGPGTRLLVL.